The rows below give T cell receptor beta chains drawn from one sample of a study of control samples from healthy donors and cancer patients. Generated by immunoSEQ multiplex PCR, the TCRdb table keeps only in-frame clones and is missing some. The sample has roughly 150,000 clones, roughly 90% seen once. Specimen: blood. These receptor sequences come from a man aged 25-45 years in good health. The CDR3 runs from the conserved cysteine through the conserved F or W. D genes are given only for firm matches. The size field is filled for only some rows; it gives once, few, many or a size class.

J gene,V gene,clone size,D gene,CDR3 DNA,CDR3 protein
TRBJ1-1,TRBV6-5,-,-,TGTGCCAGCACCTGGGGGCGGAACACTGAAGCTTTCTTT,CASTWGRNTEAFF
TRBJ2-5,TRBV9,-,-,TGTGCCAGCAGCTCCCTCCGGGGGACCCAGTACTTC,CASSSLRGTQYF
TRBJ2-2,TRBV4-1,-,TRBD2,TGCGCCAGCAGCCGGGGACTAGCGGGAGCAACGGGGGAGCTGTTTTTT,CASSRGLAGATGELFF
TRBJ2-7,TRBV5-1,-,-,TGCGCCAGCAGCTTACAGGGCTACGAGCAGTACTTC,CASSLQGYEQYF
TRBJ2-5,TRBV24-1,once,TRBD1,TGTGCCACCAGTGATCCTACAGGGGGCGCCCAAGAGACCCAGTACTTC,CATSDPTGGAQETQYF
TRBJ1-1,TRBV19,-,-,TGTGCCAGTAGTATGAAGCAGGGCGGTGGAGCTTTCTTT,CASSMKQGGGAFF
TRBJ2-2,TRBV19,few,TRBD1,TGTGCCAGTAGCGGGACAGGCAGCACGAACACCGGGGAGCTGTTTTTT,CASSGTGSTNTGELFF
TRBJ2-3,TRBV11-2,-,-,TGTGCCAGCAGCGACCGAAATTCCCACACAGATACGCAGTATTTT,CASSDRNSHTDTQYF
TRBJ2-1,TRBV6-5,-,TRBD2,TGTGCCAGCAGGAATAGCGGGGGTTACAATGAGCAGTTCTTC,CASRNSGGYNEQFF
TRBJ2-7,TRBV9,-,TRBD1,TGTGCCAGCAGCGCTGAGCCGGGACAGGAGATCAACGAGCAGTACTTC,CASSAEPGQEINEQYF
TRBJ1-5,TRBV7-2,-,-,TGTGCCAGCAGTTGGCAAGGGACCTCGAGGGGTCAGCCCCAGCATTTT,CASSWQGTSRGQPQHF
TRBJ2-2,TRBV7-9,-,-,TGTGCCAGCAGCTTATTAATGGGTTCCGGGGAGCTGTTTTTT,CASSLLMGSGELFF
TRBJ1-6,TRBV6-1,-,-,TGTGCCAGCAGTGAGTCGGGATTCCCCCTCCACTTT,CASSESGFPLHF
TRBJ1-5,TRBV21-1,-,-,TGTGCCAGCAGCAAAAGCAAAGGGGCCACAACCACGATGGGGCCCCAGCATTTT,CASSKSKGATTTMGPQHF
TRBJ1-5,TRBV19,-,-,TGTGCCAGTAGTATTTGGGGGGCCGGGCCCCAGCATTTT,CASSIWGAGPQHF
TRBJ1-3,TRBV19,once,TRBD1,TGTGCCAGTAGCGACAGGGGTTCGGGAAACACCATATATTTT,CASSDRGSGNTIYF
TRBJ1-4,TRBV6-5,-,-,TGTGCCAGCAGTACCACGCGGGAAAAACTGTTTTTT,CASSTTREKLFF
TRBJ2-2,TRBV3-1/TRBV3-2,-,-,TGTGCCAGCAGCCAAGATTCCGCAAGGGGCTGGGGCACCGGGGAGCTGTTTTTT,CASSQDSARGWGTGELFF
TRBJ2-3,TRBV7-6,-,-,TGTGCCAGCAGCGGCCCCTTGGATACGCAGTATTTT,CASSGPLDTQYF
TRBJ2-7,TRBV19,-,TRBD2,TGTGCCAGTAGTCAGATCCACGGGCGGGAGGCAGCCTACGAGCAGTACTTC,CASSQIHGREAAYEQYF
TRBJ1-1,TRBV28,-,-,TGTGCCATTGTTGGGGGATTGACTGAAGCTTTCTTT,CAIVGGLTEAFF
TRBJ2-3,TRBV24-1,few,-,TGTGCCACCAGTAGACAGGGCACAGATACGCAGTATTTT,CATSRQGTDTQYF
TRBJ2-3,TRBV24-1,-,-,TGTGCCACCAGTGAGGCACTAGTGGGTACGCAGTATTTT,CATSEALVGTQYF
TRBJ1-2,TRBV3-1/TRBV3-2,-,-,TGTGCCAGCAGCCACCGGGACGGTTTTGAGGGCTACACCTTC,CASSHRDGFEGYTF
TRBJ2-5,TRBV11-1,-,-,TGTGCCAGCAGCTCGAGAAGTAGGGAGCAAGAGACCCAGTACTTC,CASSSRSREQETQYF
TRBJ2-6,TRBV5-4,-,-,TGTGCCAGCAGCCAAACAGAGTCTGGGGCCAACGTCCTGACTTTC,CASSQTESGANVLTF
TRBJ1-6,TRBV20-1,-,TRBD1,TGCAGTGCTAGTCGGGACAGGGGATTGCCACCCCTCCACTTT,CSASRDRGLPPLHF
TRBJ2-3,TRBV9,-,TRBD2,TGTGCCAGCAGCGTAGGTAGGACTAGCGGGAGTGCAGATACGCAGTATTTT,CASSVGRTSGSADTQYF
TRBJ2-3,TRBV7-8,-,-,TGTGCCAGCAGCTTAGAGGGATCTAGCACAGATACGCAGTATTTT,CASSLEGSSTDTQYF
TRBJ2-7,TRBV6-1,-,-,TGTGCCAGCACTGAAAGGGGGGAGCGGTCCGGCTACGAGCAGTACTTC,CASTERGERSGYEQYF
TRBJ2-1,TRBV28,few,-,TGTGCCAGCAGCCGCAGGGAGAATGAGCAGTTCTTC,CASSRRENEQFF
TRBJ2-1,TRBV24-1,-,-,TGTGCCACCAGTGATCCTACTCTAGCCTACAATGAGCAGTTCTTC,CATSDPTLAYNEQFF
TRBJ2-1,TRBV7-3,once,-,TGTGCCAGCAGCCGAACAGGGGGGGACAATGAGCAGTTCTTC,CASSRTGGDNEQFF
TRBJ1-3,TRBV18,few,-,TGTGCCAGCTCACCAAGCATTCAGGGACTAGCCAACTCTGGAAACACCATATATTTT,CASSPSIQGLANSGNTIYF
TRBJ2-3,TRBV30,-,TRBD2,TGTGCCTGGAGTGTACGCGGGACTATCGTGGGAGATACGCAGTATTTT,CAWSVRGTIVGDTQYF
TRBJ1-2,TRBV5-1,-,-,TGCGCCAGCAGCTTTTCCGACGGCTATGGCTACACCTTC,CASSFSDGYGYTF
TRBJ2-2,TRBV4-3,-,-,TGCGCCAGCAGCCAAGCGGACGGGGGAGAGGGCACCGGGGAGCTGTTTTTT,CASSQADGGEGTGELFF